A selection of T cell receptor beta chains follows, all from one sample in a study of cytomegalovirus exposure and HLA in healthy donors. Repertoires were generated with immunoSEQ multiplex PCR, while TCRdb's copy carries only in-frame clones and drops some. Here the sample spans approximately 180,000 clones, roughly 88% being singletons. The sequenced material came from PBMCs. These receptors came from a woman aged 18-29 years in good health and CMV-seronegative. Each CDR3 is given with its conserved first and last residue. A D gene is named only where the DNA matches it firmly. Some rows have no size entry. The others give once, few or many, or a class for an expanded clone.

j_gene: TRBJ2-2
abundance: .
v_gene: TRBV5-1
d_gene: .
CDR3aa: CASSPRVEGPITGELFF
CDR3nt: TGCGCCAGCAGCCCCAGGGTGGAGGGACCTATCACCGGGGAGCTGTTTTTT

j_gene: TRBJ2-7
abundance: once
v_gene: TRBV4-2
d_gene: TRBD1
CDR3aa: CASSQARQGSYEQYF
CDR3nt: TGTGCCAGCAGCCAAGCAAGACAGGGCTCCTACGAGCAGTACTTC

j_gene: TRBJ2-1
abundance: .
v_gene: TRBV13
d_gene: .
CDR3aa: CASSTIGGNEQFF
CDR3nt: TGTGCCAGCAGCACAATCGGCGGGAATGAGCAGTTCTTC

j_gene: TRBJ2-1
abundance: few
v_gene: TRBV11-3
d_gene: .
CDR3aa: CASSLGAREQFF
CDR3nt: TGTGCCAGCAGCTTAGGAGCTCGCGAGCAGTTCTTC

j_gene: TRBJ1-6
abundance: .
v_gene: TRBV2
d_gene: TRBD1
CDR3aa: CASSEDRGIFNSPLHF
CDR3nt: TGTGCCAGCAGTGAAGACAGGGGTATATTTAATTCACCCCTCCACTTT

j_gene: TRBJ2-5
abundance: .
v_gene: TRBV15
d_gene: .
CDR3aa: CATSSNQGLGETQYF
CDR3nt: TGTGCCACCAGCTCCAACCAGGGCCTCGGGGAGACCCAGTACTTC

j_gene: TRBJ1-2
abundance: .
v_gene: TRBV27
d_gene: .
CDR3aa: CASSLYGPNYGYTF
CDR3nt: TGTGCCAGCAGTTTATACGGTCCTAACTATGGCTACACCTTC

j_gene: TRBJ1-4
abundance: .
v_gene: TRBV18
d_gene: .
CDR3aa: CASSPLFSNEKLFF
CDR3nt: TGTGCCAGCTCACCACTCTTTTCCAATGAAAAACTGTTTTTT

j_gene: TRBJ1-1
abundance: .
v_gene: TRBV6-5
d_gene: .
CDR3aa: CASSRGENTEAFF
CDR3nt: TGTGCCAGCAGTCGGGGGGAGAACACTGAAGCTTTCTTT

j_gene: TRBJ1-1
abundance: .
v_gene: TRBV4-1
d_gene: .
CDR3aa: CASSQKYQVDTEAFF
CDR3nt: TGCGCCAGCAGCCAGAAATACCAGGTAGACACTGAAGCTTTCTTT

j_gene: TRBJ1-2
abundance: few
v_gene: TRBV5-1
d_gene: .
CDR3aa: CASSFLQGDYGYTF
CDR3nt: TGCGCCAGCAGCTTCTTACAGGGTGACTATGGCTACACCTTC